The 30 T cell receptor beta chains below all came from one sample that was sequenced in a study of T cell clusters in autoimmune cytopenias (dated by TCRdb to between 2018 and 2020). TCRdb names Illumina MiSeq as the instrument used. TRB rearrangements were amplified by multiplex PCR following a touch-down protocol, with the TRB-A and TRB-B primer pools mixed in one tube. TCRdb reprocessed the reads, reporting each CDR3 protein sequence once and no DNA. This sample's listing comprises thousands of distinct CDR3 sequences. Jointly, the top ten make up 4.7% of the sample. For each sample, TRB amplification used about 270 ng of peripheral blood genomic DNA, equal to approximately 38,000 genome equivalents. Sequencing was done on a sample of peripheral blood. The receptors originated from a human donor with an autoimmune cytopenia or autoimmune hepatitis (not recorded which).

Judged by frequency, this clonotype is medium-sized. The chain recombines TRBV7-9 with TRBJ1-5; TCRdb's D call, TRBD1, is unchecked because there is no DNA. This CDR3 is 13 amino acids long. Per germline, CDR1 SEHNR and CDR2 FQNEAQ (reference sequence). CDR3 loop: CASSPTGDQPQHF.

CDR3 sequence reads: CASSQPGTSGRTDTQYF. J is TRBJ2-3 and V is TRBV3-2; TCRdb returns TRBD2, unconfirmable since there is no DNA. TRBV3-2 constitutes a pseudogene. The CDR3 extends over 17 amino acids.

By frequency, this clonotype registers medium-sized. V and J are TRBV7-9 and TRBJ1-2; TCRdb's D call of TRBD1 is untestable without DNA. The CDR3 runs 13 residues. Germline loops: CDR1 SEHNR, CDR2 FQNEAQ (reference sequence). The CDR3 here is CASSSGQGRGYTF. Using reference TRBV7-9 and TRBJ1-2 for the parts outside the CDR3, the full variable domain is DTGVSQNPRHKITKRGQNVTFRCDPISEHNRLYWYRQTLGQGPEFLTYFQNEAQLEKSRLLSDRFSAERPKGSFSTLEIQRTEQGDSAMYLCASSSGQGRGYTFGSGTRLTVV.

According to its frequency, this clonotype is medium-sized (0.01 to 0.1%). The chain joins TRBV6-5 to TRBJ2-1; lacking DNA, the TRBD2 call made by TCRdb goes unchecked. The CDR3 length is 16 residues. CDR1 and CDR2 (germline): MNHEY, SVGAGI. CDR3 loop: CASAPQALAGNNEQFF.

The chain couples TRBV6-2 or TRBV6-3 to TRBJ1-3; TCRdb's D gene call, TRBD1, goes unchecked for lack of DNA. The CDR3 has 15 amino acids. Germline CDR1 and CDR2: MNHEY and SVGEGT. The CDR3 protein is CASSWDGLSGNTIYF.

The chain has TRBV4-1 and TRBJ2-3. In germline, CDR1 is MGHRA, CDR2 YSYEKL. There are 13 residues in the CDR3. CDR3 sequence reads: CASSQDPPDTQYF.

This clonotype is labeled medium-sized based on frequency. The chain has TRBV19 and TRBJ2-2. There are 14 residues in the CDR3. Germline V gene sequence: CDR1 LNHDA, CDR2 SQIVND (reference sequence). The CDR3 sequence: CATKALPYTGELFF.

The chain has TRBV20-1 and TRBJ1-1. The V gene's germline CDR1 is DFQATT and CDR2 SNEGSKA (reference sequence). This CDR3 has 14 residues. This CDR3 reads CSAKGLMGNTEAFF.

V usage is TRBV4-3 and J usage is TRBJ1-4. Germline CDR1 LGHNA, CDR2 YSLEER. The CDR3 covers 18 residues. Here the CDR3 reads CASSQDLGTPVSHEKLFF.

The chain carries TRBV5-1 and TRBJ1-1; TCRdb selects TRBD1, and the lack of DNA leaves this call unchecked. Germline V gene data show CDR1 as SGHRS and CDR2 as YFSETQ. The CDR3 runs to 14 residues. The CDR3 reads CASSLVGGPTEAFF.

The chain carries TRBV4-3 and TRBJ1-5; TCRdb names TRBD1, which stays unverified in the absence of DNA. Germline CDR1 LGHNA, CDR2 YSLEER. The CDR3 runs to 16 residues. CDR3 protein: CASSQDYGTANQPQHF.

By frequency, this clonotype registers medium-sized (0.01 to 0.1%). V usage is TRBV7-2 and J usage is TRBJ2-5; TCRdb calls TRBD2, which cannot be checked without DNA. Per the germline V gene, CDR1 is SGHTA and CDR2 is FQGNSA. CDR3 length equals 14 residues. CDR3 amino acids: CASSLGGPQETQYF.

This clonotype ranks as medium-sized (0.01 to 0.1%) in terms of frequency. The V call is TRBV29-1, the J call TRBJ1-1; the D gene TCRdb calls, TRBD1, cannot be checked with no DNA. The CDR3 consists of 13 residues. Germline lookup yields CDR1 SQVTM and CDR2 ANQGSEA. The chain's CDR3 is CSVSDRGVTEAFF.

The chain links TRBV28 to TRBJ2-3. The CDR3 covers 15 residues. In germline, CDR1 is MDHEN, CDR2 SYDVKM. The CDR3 loop is CASSSPWSSTDTQYF.

This clonotype counts as medium-sized by frequency. The J gene is TRBJ1-5, the V gene TRBV6-5; the TCRdb D gene call, TRBD1, has no DNA to confirm it. The length of the CDR3 is 14 residues. The germline CDR1 and CDR2 sequences are MNHEY and SVGAGI. The CDR3 is CASSPRQVSQPQHF.

By frequency, this clonotype registers medium-sized. This sequence joins TRBV7-2 and TRBJ1-4. There are 15 residues in the CDR3. Looked up from germline, CDR1 is SGHTA and CDR2 is FQGNSA. CDR3 protein: CASSPQAGPDEKLFF.

The CDR3 protein is CASSLPGGPEETQYF. This chain connects TRBV28 to TRBJ2-5; TCRdb proposes TRBD2, but this gene call is untestable without DNA. CDR3 length equals 15 residues. The germline V gene encodes CDR1 MDHEN and CDR2 SYDVKM. The variable domain in full, completed from reference TRBV28 and TRBJ2-5, reads DVKVTQSSRYLVKRTGEKVFLECVQDMDHENMFWYRQDPGLGLRLIYFSYDVKMKEKGDIPEGYSVSREKKERFSLILESASTNQTSMYLCASSLPGGPEETQYFGPGTRLLVL.

This chain uses TRBV5-4 with TRBJ2-1; TCRdb returns TRBD2, unconfirmable since there is no DNA. The germline V gene has CDR1 SGHNT and CDR2 YYREEE (reference sequence). The CDR3 loop spans 16 amino acids. This CDR3 reads CASSPGLALSYNEQFF.

This clonotype is labeled medium-sized based on frequency. This chain connects TRBV29-1 to TRBJ2-3; absent DNA, TCRdb's TRBD1 call cannot be checked. The CDR3 has 12 residues. CDR1 and CDR2 from the germline V gene are SQVTM and ANQGSEA. The CDR3 loop reads CSVEVWGDTQYF.

This rearrangement joins TRBV5-1 to TRBJ2-1. Germline CDR1 SGHRS, CDR2 YFSETQ. The CDR3 runs to 12 residues. The CDR3 sequence is CASSLATNEQFF.

This clonotype counts as medium-sized by frequency. The CDR3 reads CASSLVGSNNYGYTF. The chain uses TRBV5-1 and TRBJ1-2. The germline V gene has CDR1 SGHRS and CDR2 YFSETQ. The CDR3 runs 15 residues.

This sequence joins TRBV11-3 and TRBJ2-3; there is no DNA to check the TCRdb D call of TRBD2. Germline V gene lookup returns CDR1 SGHNT and CDR2 YENEEA. The CDR3 has 15 amino acids. The CDR3 sequence is CASSISGSGADTQYF. The entire variable domain, with the rest obtained from reference TRBV11-3 and TRBJ2-3, is as follows: EAGVVQSPRYKIIEKKQPVAFWCNPISGHNTLYWYLQNLGQGPELLIRYENEEAVDDSQLPKDRFSAERLKGVDSTLKIQPAELGDSAVYLCASSISGSGADTQYFGPGTRLTVL.

This clonotype is deemed medium-sized by its frequency. The CDR3 loop reads CASSIGQGLDGYTF. This chain links TRBV19 with TRBJ1-2; lacking DNA, the TRBD1 call made by TCRdb goes unchecked. The CDR3 consists of 14 residues. Germline loops: CDR1 LNHDA, CDR2 SQIVND (reference sequence).

This clonotype counts as medium-sized (0.01 to 0.1%) by frequency. The gene calls are TRBV19 and TRBJ1-2; lacking DNA, the TRBD1 call made by TCRdb goes unchecked. This CDR3 is built from 12 residues. Germline lookup yields CDR1 LNHDA and CDR2 SQIVND (reference sequence). The CDR3 sequence: CASQGVGYGYTF.

This clonotype is called medium-sized based on its frequency. The CDR3 sequence is CSARPPAAYSYNEQFF. V is TRBV20-1 and J is TRBJ2-1. The CDR3 sequence is 16 residues long. Germline lookup yields CDR1 DFQATT and CDR2 SNEGSKA (reference sequence).

Judged by frequency, this clonotype is medium-sized. J is TRBJ2-3 and V is TRBV7-9; as DNA is missing, the TRBD2 call by TCRdb cannot be tested. This CDR3 is built from 13 residues. Germline CDR1 SEHNR, CDR2 FQNEAQ (reference sequence). The CDR3 spells CASSPRGPDTQYF.

V gene TRBV30 combines with J gene TRBJ2-1. Germline V CDR1 and CDR2: GTSNPN, SVGIG (reference sequence). The CDR3 is 11 amino acids. CDR3 in amino acids: CAWSPHGEQFF.

The chain employs TRBV10-3 and TRBJ2-5; the TCRdb call, TRBD2, lacks DNA for checking. CDR3 length: 13 residues. The germline V gene has CDR1 ENHRY and CDR2 SYGVKD. The CDR3 here is CAISVDGRETQYF.

V and J are TRBV28 and TRBJ1-1. CDR3 length equals 11 residues. Germline CDR1 and CDR2: MDHEN and SYDVKM. CDR3 sequence reads: CASSTRTEAFF.

According to its frequency, this clonotype is medium-sized. The chain is built from TRBV5-6 and TRBJ2-7; absent DNA, TCRdb's TRBD2 call cannot be checked. CDR1 and CDR2 from the germline V gene are SGHDT and YYEEEE. CDR3 size: 11 residues. The CDR3 loop reads CASSLGGEQYF. Supplemented by reference TRBV5-6 and TRBJ2-7, the full variable domain reads DAGVTQSPTHLIKTRGQQVTLRCSPKSGHDTVSWYQQALGQGPQFIFQYYEEEERQRGNFPDRFSGHQFPNYSSELNVNALLLGDSALYLCASSLGGEQYFGPGTRLTVT.